These 5 T cell receptor beta chains share one sample of origin, sequenced in a study of blood T cell repertoires in COVID-19. The data were produced by immunoSEQ multiplex PCR, yet TCRdb's version contains in-frame clones alone and is incomplete. Among hundreds of thousands of clones listed, 80% to 90% were seen once. Sequenced material: peripheral blood. The receptor source for this set is a woman in her forties or fifties who had recovered from COVID-19.

The chain combines TRBV15 with TRBJ1-4; D unresolved. V was trimmed by 8 bases and J by 8 bases, leaving 12 bases between them. The CDR3 length is 12 residues. Germline V gene data show CDR1 as LNHNV and CDR2 as YYDKDF (reference sequence). CDR3 loop: CATSRTGEKLFF. CDR3 DNA sequence: TGTGCCACCTCCAGGACGGGAGAAAAACTGTTTTTT.

V is TRBV5-1 and J is TRBJ2-1; possible D gene TRBD2, 5 bases. Per the germline V gene, CDR1 is SGHRS and CDR2 is YFSETQ. The CDR3 is made up of 14 amino acids. Deletions cut 5 bases from V and 4 bases from J, with 13 bases between. In DNA, the CDR3 is TGCGCCAGCAGACCGAGGGAGAGATACAATGAGCAGTTCTTC. Translating gives CASRPRERYNEQFF. Filled out from reference TRBV5-1 and TRBJ2-1, the complete variable domain reads KAGVTQTPRYLIKTRGQQVTLSCSPISGHRSVSWYQQTPGQGLQFLFEYFSETQRNKGNFPGRFSGRQFSNSRSEMNVSTLELGDSALYLCASRPRERYNEQFFGPGTRLTVL.

This clone was detected once. This chain connects TRBV7-2 to TRBJ1-2; tentative D call: TRBD1 (6 bases). The germline CDR1 and CDR2 sequences are SGHTA and FQGNSA. There are 15 residues in the CDR3. V lost 3 bases, J lost 3 bases, and 14 bases lay in between. This CDR3 reads CASSFKVAGDYGYTF. In DNA, the CDR3 is TGTGCCAGCAGCTTTAAAGTCGCAGGGGACTATGGCTACACCTTC.

The sample holds one count of this clone. This chain links TRBV6-5 with TRBJ1-1; 7 nucleotides align to TRBD1. This CDR3 is built from 14 residues. Per germline, CDR1 MNHEY and CDR2 SVGAGI. Trimming cost V 6 bases and J 4 bases; bases outside gene matches: 8. In DNA, the CDR3 is TGTGCCAGCAGGCTAACAGGGGTTGGCACTGAAGCTTTCTTT. As protein: CASRLTGVGTEAFF.

The genes are TRBV10-3 and TRBJ1-2; 10 bases are a match to TRBD1. Germline values: CDR1 ENHRY, CDR2 SYGVKD. This CDR3 region has 13 residues. Trimming at V came to 4 bases and at J to 5 bases, leaving 1 base not matched to a gene. CDR3 DNA sequence: TGTGCCATCAGTGGGGGACAGGGGTATGGCTACACCTTC. Residues: CAISGGQGYGYTF.